Each of the 17 T cell receptor beta chains below was sequenced from the same sample in a study of identical twins. TCRdb re-derived calls from the 5' RACE reads in MiXCR, one entry per CDR3 protein. The data show approximately 230,000 distinct CDR3 sequences, 6.5% seen once. A further study also used this sample, focusing on T cells expressing NK-cell markers.

The specimen was CD8+ T cells sorted from blood. Receptors were obtained from a woman aged 18-30 years in good health.

V usage is TRBV7-2 and J usage is TRBJ2-1; D is ambiguous. CDR1 and CDR2 (germline): SGHTA, FQGNSA. The CDR3 extends over 17 amino acids. V dropped 5 bases and J dropped 0 bases, with 17 bases sitting between them. CDR3 amino acids: CASSPWVADISYNEQFF. The DNA for the CDR3 is TGTGCCAGCAGCCCGTGGGTAGCCGATATCTCCTACAATGAGCAGTTCTTC.

This clonotype was seen ten or more times. The rearrangement links TRBV24-1 to TRBJ2-1, with D perhaps matching TRBD1 or TRBD2 (5 bases each). V was clipped by 4 bases and J by 5 bases, with 17 bases between them. Germline V gene lookup returns CDR1 KGHDR and CDR2 SFDVKD. This CDR3 spans 16 amino acids. CDR3 bases: TGTGCCACCAGTGAGCCGGGACCGTTTCCGAACAATGAGCAGTTCTTC. Encoded protein: CATSEPGPFPNNEQFF.

This clonotype has more than one count but fewer than ten. This chain uses TRBV20-1 with TRBJ2-7, with D possibly matching TRBD2 (7 bases). Per germline, CDR1 DFQATT and CDR2 SNEGSKA (reference sequence). This CDR3 contains 12 residues. The CDR3 sequence is CSAEGGGYEQYF. The CDR3 DNA reads TGCAGCGCCGAGGGGGGGGGCTACGAGCAGTACTTC.

This clonotype was detected a few times. The chain joins TRBV6-1 to TRBJ1-2, with D possibly matching TRBD1 (5 bases). The CDR3 sequence is 15 residues long. The germline V and J ends were trimmed by 0 bases and 3 bases, with 11 bases remaining between them. Germline CDR1 is MNHNS and CDR2 is SASEGT. The CDR3 DNA reads as TGTGCCAGCAGTGAAGCGCCGGGGACGGACTATGGCTACACCTTC. Translating it yields CASSEAPGTDYGYTF.

The chain is built from TRBV6-4 and TRBJ1-2; D uncertain. V was clipped by 3 bases and J by 8 bases, with 16 bases between them. The CDR3 extends over 14 amino acids. CDR1 and CDR2 (germline): MRHNA, SNTAGT. DNA of the CDR3: TGTGCCAGCAGTGAACAGTCGGGAGGTCGGGGCTACACCTTC. Residues: CASSEQSGGRGYTF.

This rearrangement joins TRBV25-1 to TRBJ2-6; D is possibly TRBD1 (5 bases). The germline V and J ends were trimmed by 8 bases and 4 bases, with 12 bases remaining between them. In germline, CDR1 is MGHDK, CDR2 SYGVNS. The CDR3 runs to 14 residues. CDR3 DNA sequence: TGTGCCAGCGGACCAGGGTCCGGGGCCAACGTCCTGACTTTC. Protein product: CASGPGSGANVLTF. The whole variable domain, filled in from reference TRBV25-1 and TRBJ2-6, reads EADIYQTPRYLVIGTGKKITLECSQTMGHDKMYWYQQDPGMELHLIHYSYGVNSTEKGDLSSESTVSRIRTEHFPLTLESARPSHTSQYLCASGPGSGANVLTFGAGSRLTVL.

The genes are TRBV6-2 or TRBV6-3 and TRBJ2-7; D not resolved. Germline CDR1 reads MNHEY; CDR2 reads SVGEGT. CDR3 size: 17 residues. The V gene lost 2 bases and the J gene lost 0 bases, with 17 bases spanning the gap. The CDR3 DNA reads TGTGCCAGCAGTTACCTCAGGACGGTCCGAGTCTCCTACGAGCAGTACTTC. As protein: CASSYLRTVRVSYEQYF.

V gene TRBV6-1 combines with J gene TRBJ1-4; no clear D. V was clipped by 6 bases and J by 7 bases, with 9 bases between them. The germline CDR1 and CDR2 sequences are MNHNS and SASEGT. The length of the CDR3 is 12 residues. The DNA for the CDR3 is TGTGCCAGCAGAGGATTAGCTGAAAAACTGTTTTTT. Residues: CASRGLAEKLFF.

The rearrangement links TRBV7-6 to TRBJ2-3; no clear D. There are 14 residues in the CDR3. Germline CDR1 SGHVS, CDR2 FNYEAQ. The V end was cut by 3 bases, the J end by 4 bases, with 11 bases between. This chain's CDR3 is CASSFVGEPDTQYF. The CDR3 bases are TGTGCCAGCAGCTTTGTAGGAGAACCAGATACGCAGTATTTT.

This clonotype showed up just a few times. V is TRBV13 and J is TRBJ1-2, with D unresolved. Germline loops: CDR1 PRHDT, CDR2 FYEKMQ (reference sequence). V dropped 7 bases and J dropped 5 bases, with 5 bases sitting between them. The CDR3 totals 10 residues. The CDR3 coding sequence is TGTGCCAGCAACGATTATGGCTACACCTTC. This sequence encodes CASNDYGYTF. Full variable domain (rest looked up from reference TRBV13 and TRBJ1-2): AAGVIQSPRHLIKEKRETATLKCYPIPRHDTVYWYQQGPGQDPQFLISFYEKMQSDKGSIPDRFSAQQFSDYHSELNMSSLELGDSALYFCASNDYGYTFGSGTRLTVV.

At least ten counts were recorded for this clonotype. CDR3 sequence reads: CASSLAGFTYEQYF. The CDR3 DNA reads TGTGCCAGCAGTTTGGCGGGGTTCACTTACGAGCAGTACTTC. This chain joins TRBV12-3 or TRBV12-4 and TRBJ2-7, with a possible D match to TRBD2 (6 bases). The CDR3 covers 14 residues. Trimming left V 3 bases short and J 4 bases short, with 13 bases between.

This clonotype showed up many times. CDR3: CASSLEDGVLTYGYTF. The CDR3, as DNA: TGTGCCAGCAGCTTGGAGGATGGGGTTCTGACCTATGGCTACACCTTC. The chain uses TRBV5-5 and TRBJ1-2; no clear D. The V and J ends lost 0 bases and 4 bases respectively, with 16 bases between them. Germline loops: CDR1 SGHKS, CDR2 YYEKEE (reference sequence). The CDR3 runs 16 residues.

For the CDR3, the DNA is TGTGCCAGCAGCTTAGCTGGGGATTTACGGTATGGCTACACCTTC. It specifies CASSLAGDLRYGYTF. This chain joins TRBV7-9 and TRBJ1-2; D remains ambiguous. The CDR3 has 15 amino acids. Germline assignment: CDR1 SEHNR and CDR2 FQNEAQ (reference sequence). The V gene lost 0 bases and the J gene lost 5 bases, with 13 bases spanning the gap. Combining the CDR3 with reference TRBV7-9 and TRBJ1-2 gives the whole variable domain DTGVSQNPRHKITKRGQNVTFRCDPISEHNRLYWYRQTLGQGPEFLTYFQNEAQLEKSRLLSDRFSAERPKGSFSTLEIQRTEQGDSAMYLCASSLAGDLRYGYTFGSGTRLTVV.

In this sample, this clonotype turned up a few times. V is TRBV7-9 and J is TRBJ2-5; 9 bases agree with TRBD1. This CDR3 has 16 residues. The V gene end was trimmed by 5 bases and the J gene end by 8 bases; junction bases not matched to a gene: 15. The V gene's germline CDR1 is SEHNR and CDR2 FQNEAQ (reference sequence). CDR3 loop: CASSPGPGTGRFTQYF. CDR3 bases: TGTGCCAGCAGCCCGGGGCCGGGGACAGGGAGGTTCACCCAGTACTTC.

This clonotype was observed a few times. This sequence joins TRBV5-6 and TRBJ1-4; D unclear. CDR1 and CDR2 (germline): SGHDT, YYEEEE. The CDR3 spans 11 residues. Trimming shortened V by 2 bases and J by 11 bases, and 7 bases separated the two germline ends. The CDR3 loop is CASSLGSKLFF. CDR3 nucleotide sequence: TGTGCCAGCAGCTTAGGATCCAAACTGTTTTTT.

The J gene is TRBJ2-7, the V gene TRBV20-1, with 9 positions matching TRBD2. Germline-derived CDR1 and CDR2 are DFQATT and SNEGSKA (reference sequence). After removal of 3 bases from V and 3 bases from J, the junction contained 15 bases not matched to a gene. The CDR3 is made up of 17 amino acids. This CDR3 is CSASELAGALGVYEQYF. In DNA, the CDR3 is TGCAGTGCTAGTGAATTAGCGGGGGCCCTTGGGGTCTACGAGCAGTACTTC.

This clonotype was detected a few times. The rearrangement joins TRBV7-2 to TRBJ2-5; D might be TRBD1 or TRBD2, each matching 5 bases. The length of the CDR3 is 16 residues. V lost 5 bases and J 1 base, leaving 17 bases between the germline ends. Germline V gene data show CDR1 as SGHTA and CDR2 as FQGNSA. In DNA, the CDR3 is TGTGCCAGCAGCATTCGCGTGGGGCTAGCCCAAGAGACCCAGTACTTC. Residues: CASSIRVGLAQETQYF.